This T cell receptor beta chain was identified during a study of cytotoxic CD8 clonotypes in ibrutinib-treated CLL. At the level of the study: Within the patient group, approximately 10 were relapsed/refractory and approximately 16 treatment-naive, and some 17 were IGHV unmutated. Investigators reported some 24 partial and 2 complete responses; after median about six years, approximately 15 patients remained remitted and roughly twelve progressed.

This clone was seen a single time. The repertoire was sequenced with immunoSEQ multiplex PCR; TCRdb's copy has only in-frame clones and lacks some. This sample has roughly 200,000 clones, with nearly 80% found just once. Losses at the gene ends were 3 bases for V and 10 bases for J; bases not matched to a gene: 6. CDR1 KGHSH and CDR2 LQKENI come from the germline V gene. CDR3 length: 13 residues. The genes are TRBV18 and TRBJ1-1; 9 nucleotides line up with TRBD1. This receptor was obtained from a human donor with chronic lymphocytic leukemia. This sample comprised PBMCs, obtained after 12 months of ibrutinib treatment. CDR3 residues: CASSPDRGGGAFF. CDR3 DNA sequence: TGTGCCAGCTCACCGGACAGGGGTGGGGGAGCTTTCTTT.